This T cell receptor (beta chain) was captured in a study of cytomegalovirus exposure and HLA in healthy donors. In the PCR, 60 Vbeta and 13 Jbeta primers were used. Sequencing was performed with immunoSEQ multiplex PCR; in TCRdb, only in-frame clones are kept and a portion is missing. Recorded for this sample: more than 130,000 clones. Broader study findings: Rarity characterized most TCR sequences, yet some public TCRs appeared in many donors. In vitro data verified a few CMV-associated chains as specific for CMV antigens.

At sampling all donors were nominally healthy, likely with unrecorded immune exposures. Details on this clone: Its antigen is as yet unknown.

The source is a man in his forties in good health and CMV-seronegative. Source material: PBMCs.

The CDR3, as DNA: TGCAGTGCTCCCTACCGGGGTACGCAGTATTTT. It specifies CSAPYRGTQYF. This chain uses TRBV20-1 with TRBJ2-3, with D maybe TRBD2 (5 bases). This CDR3 contains 11 residues. Germline V gene data show CDR1 as DFQATT and CDR2 as SNEGSKA (reference sequence). V was shortened by 5 bases and J by 8 bases, with 11 bases between the two germline ends.